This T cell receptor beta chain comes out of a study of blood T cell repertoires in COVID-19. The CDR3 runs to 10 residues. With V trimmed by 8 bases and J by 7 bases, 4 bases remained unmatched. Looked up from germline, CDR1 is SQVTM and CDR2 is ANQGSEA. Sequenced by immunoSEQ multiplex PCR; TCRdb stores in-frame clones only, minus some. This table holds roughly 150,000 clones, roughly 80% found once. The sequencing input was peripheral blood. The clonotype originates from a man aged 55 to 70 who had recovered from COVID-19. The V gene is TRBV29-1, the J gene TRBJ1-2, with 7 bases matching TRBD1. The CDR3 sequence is CSTTGAGYTF. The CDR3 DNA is TGCAGCACCACAGGGGCTGGCTACACCTTC.